Below are 8 T cell receptor beta chains sequenced from a single sample in a study of T cell responses to AZD1222 COVID-19 vaccine. Using immunoSEQ multiplex PCR, the repertoire was profiled, and TCRdb retains in-frame clones only, with some absent. Seen here are more than 100,000 clones, about 92% observed once, and the top ten hold under 5.5%. Sequenced material: peripheral blood, taken on day 0 of AZD1222 vaccination. Source of these receptors: an adult in good health.

V and J are TRBV28 and TRBJ2-7; D is undetermined. V lost 3 bases and J lost 0, with 6 bases in between. The germline V gene encodes CDR1 MDHEN and CDR2 SYDVKM. CDR3 size: 13 residues. CDR3 coding DNA: TGTGCCAGCAGTTTCCCCAACTCCTACGAGCAGTACTTC. Protein: CASSFPNSYEQYF.

This chain links TRBV7-9 with TRBJ2-7; D possibly uses TRBD1 or TRBD2 (6 bases each). V was trimmed by 8 bases and J by 5 bases, leaving 25 bases between them. The germline gives CDR1 SEHNR, CDR2 FQNEAQ (reference sequence). There are 16 residues in the CDR3. This chain's CDR3 is CASSRTTGTEGDEQYF. CDR3 coding DNA: TGTGCCAGCTCCCGGACCACCGGGACGGAGGGGGACGAGCAGTACTTC.

The V gene is TRBV7-6, the J gene TRBJ2-5; 12 nucleotides match TRBD2. Germline-derived CDR1 and CDR2 are SGHVS and FNYEAQ. CDR3 length equals 16 residues. Germline trimming cut 5 bases from V and 4 bases from J; bases unmatched to any gene: 8. The CDR3 is CASSPSLAGGRETQYF. Written as DNA, the CDR3 is TGTGCCAGCAGCCCGTCCCTAGCGGGGGGGCGAGAGACCCAGTACTTC.

The chain has TRBV15 and TRBJ1-1; possibly TRBD1 for D (5 bases). CDR3 length: 15 amino acids. In germline, CDR1 is LNHNV, CDR2 YYDKDF (reference sequence). V lost 8 bases to trimming and J lost 3 bases, with 19 bases between them. The CDR3 loop reads CATEMSWPGDTEAFF. The CDR3 coding sequence is TGTGCCACCGAGATGTCTTGGCCGGGGGACACTGAAGCTTTCTTT.

The chain recombines TRBV6-6 with TRBJ2-1; 8 positions agree with TRBD1. This CDR3 comprises 15 residues. Losses at the gene ends were 8 bases for V and 4 bases for J; bases not matched to a gene: 10. Germline V gene lookup returns CDR1 MNHNY and CDR2 SVGAGI (reference sequence). CDR3: CASLGTGGYYNEQFF. CDR3 DNA: TGTGCCAGCCTTGGAACAGGGGGATATTACAATGAGCAGTTCTTC.

V is TRBV18 and J is TRBJ1-3; D not certain. This CDR3 comprises 14 residues. Trimming cost V 0 bases and J 5 bases, with 8 bases left between them. The germline CDR1 and CDR2 sequences are KGHSH and LQKENI. As DNA, the CDR3 is TGTGCCAGCTCACCACCGACGAAGAGAAACACCATATATTTT. As protein: CASSPPTKRNTIYF.

The CDR3 nucleotides are TGTGCCAGCAGCTCCCTTCGCGGGGGCCCCCAAGAGACCCAGTACTTC. Translated, it gives CASSSLRGGPQETQYF. This sequence joins TRBV11-1 and TRBJ2-5; TRBD2 is a possible D gene (7 bases). Per germline, CDR1 SGHAT and CDR2 FQDESV (reference sequence). This CDR3 is 16 amino acids long. Trimming shortened V by 4 bases and J by 1 base, and 16 bases separated the two germline ends.

V and J are TRBV29-1 and TRBJ2-1; 8 bases are a match to TRBD2. Germline lookup yields CDR1 SQVTM and CDR2 ANQGSEA. This CDR3 has 18 residues. J gave up 3 bases and V 7 bases, and 20 bases lay outside the gene matches. The CDR3 reads CSGGSGGLHNSYYNEQFF. As DNA, the CDR3 is TGCAGCGGGGGGAGCGGGGGCCTTCACAATTCGTACTACAATGAGCAGTTCTTC.